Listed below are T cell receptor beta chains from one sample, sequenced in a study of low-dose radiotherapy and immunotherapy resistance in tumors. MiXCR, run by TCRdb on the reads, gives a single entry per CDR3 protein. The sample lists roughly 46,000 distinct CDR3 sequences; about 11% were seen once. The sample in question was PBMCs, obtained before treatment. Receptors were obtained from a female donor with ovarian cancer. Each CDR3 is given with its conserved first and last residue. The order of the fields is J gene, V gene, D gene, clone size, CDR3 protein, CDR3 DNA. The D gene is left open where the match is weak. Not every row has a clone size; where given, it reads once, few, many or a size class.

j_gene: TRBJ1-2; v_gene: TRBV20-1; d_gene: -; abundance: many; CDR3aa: CSARRSGENGYTF; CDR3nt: TGCAGTGCTAGACGGTCGGGGGAAAATGGCTACACCTTC
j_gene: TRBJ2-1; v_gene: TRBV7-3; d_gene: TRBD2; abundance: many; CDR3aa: CASSLSAGGPNEQFF; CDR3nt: TGTGCCAGCAGCTTAAGCGCGGGAGGGCCGAATGAGCAGTTCTTC
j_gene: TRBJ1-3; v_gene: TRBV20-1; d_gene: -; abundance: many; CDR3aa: CSASGASGNTIYF; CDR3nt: TGCAGTGCTAGCGGGGCCTCTGGAAACACCATATATTTT
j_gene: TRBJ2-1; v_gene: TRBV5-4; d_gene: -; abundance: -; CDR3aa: CASGGLSAPQFF; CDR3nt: TGTGCCAGCGGGGGCCTGTCAGCGCCGCAGTTCTTC
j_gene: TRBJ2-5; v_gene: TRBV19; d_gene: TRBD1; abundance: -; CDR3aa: CASSLGTGERETQYF; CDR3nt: TGTGCCAGTAGCCTCGGGACAGGGGAGAGAGAGACCCAGTACTTC
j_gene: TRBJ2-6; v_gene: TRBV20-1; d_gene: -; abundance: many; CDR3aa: CSARPGEAGANVLTF; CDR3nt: TGCAGTGCTAGACCAGGGGAGGCTGGGGCCAACGTCCTGACTTTC
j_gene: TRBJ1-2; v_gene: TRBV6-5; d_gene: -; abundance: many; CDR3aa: CASSYSPGVGYTF; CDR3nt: TGTGCCAGCAGTTACTCTCCGGGGGTCGGCTACACCTTC
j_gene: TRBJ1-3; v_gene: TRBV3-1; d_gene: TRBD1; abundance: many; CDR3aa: CASSQDQAGGRNTIYF; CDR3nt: TGTGCCAGCAGCCAAGATCAGGCAGGGGGAAGAAACACCATATATTTT
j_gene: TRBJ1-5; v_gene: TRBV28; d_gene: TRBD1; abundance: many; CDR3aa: CASRIITTGGHNQPQHF; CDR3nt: TGTGCCAGCAGAATCATCACTACAGGGGGCCATAATCAGCCCCAGCATTTT
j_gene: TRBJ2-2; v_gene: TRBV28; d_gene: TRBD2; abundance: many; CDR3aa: CASSQEGRGAGTGELFF; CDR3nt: TGTGCCAGCAGTCAGGAAGGGCGGGGGGCAGGCACCGGGGAGCTGTTTTTT
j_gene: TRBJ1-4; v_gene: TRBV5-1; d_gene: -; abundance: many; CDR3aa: CASSLVGAGTNEKLFF; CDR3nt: TGCGCCAGCAGCTTGGTTGGGGCAGGGACTAATGAAAAACTGTTTTTT
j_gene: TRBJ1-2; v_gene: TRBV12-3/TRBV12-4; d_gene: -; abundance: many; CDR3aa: CASSLGVGYGYTF; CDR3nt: TGTGCCAGCAGTTTGGGGGTGGGGTATGGCTACACCTTC
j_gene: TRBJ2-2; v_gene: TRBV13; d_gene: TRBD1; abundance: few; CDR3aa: CASSRQGISGELFF; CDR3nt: TGTGCCAGCAGCCGACAGGGGATTAGCGGGGAGCTGTTTTTT
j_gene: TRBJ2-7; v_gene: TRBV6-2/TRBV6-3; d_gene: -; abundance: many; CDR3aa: CASIRLGNYEQYF; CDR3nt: TGTGCCAGCATTAGACTAGGGAACTACGAGCAGTACTTC
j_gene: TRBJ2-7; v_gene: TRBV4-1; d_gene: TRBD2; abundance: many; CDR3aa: CASSHLPGLAGASHEQYF; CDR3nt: TGCGCCAGCAGCCACCTTCCGGGACTAGCGGGAGCAAGCCACGAGCAGTACTTC
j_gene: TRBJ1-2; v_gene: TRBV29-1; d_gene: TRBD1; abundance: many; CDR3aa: CSVKQGVADGYTF; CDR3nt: TGCAGCGTGAAACAGGGGGTCGCGGATGGCTACACCTTC
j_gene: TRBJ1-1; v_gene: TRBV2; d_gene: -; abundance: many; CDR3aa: CASRPGPLMNTEAFF; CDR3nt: TGTGCCAGCCGCCCAGGGCCACTAATGAACACTGAAGCTTTCTTT
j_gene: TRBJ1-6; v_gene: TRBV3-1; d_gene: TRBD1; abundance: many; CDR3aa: CASSPGQANSPLHF; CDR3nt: TGTGCCAGCAGCCCCGGACAGGCTAATTCACCCCTCCACTTT
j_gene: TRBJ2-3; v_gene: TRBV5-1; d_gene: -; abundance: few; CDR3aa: CASSLAGDRDTQYF; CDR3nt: TGCGCCAGCAGCTTAGCCGGGGATCGGGATACGCAGTATTTT
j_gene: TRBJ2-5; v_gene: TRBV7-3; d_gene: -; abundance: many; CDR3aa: CASSLVGVGETQYF; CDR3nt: TGTGCCAGCAGCTTAGTCGGGGTTGGAGAGACCCAGTACTTC
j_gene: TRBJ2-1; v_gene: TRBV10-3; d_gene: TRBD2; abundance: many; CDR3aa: CAISDSGRARYEQFF; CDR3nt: TGTGCCATCAGTGATAGCGGGAGGGCCCGGTATGAGCAGTTCTTC
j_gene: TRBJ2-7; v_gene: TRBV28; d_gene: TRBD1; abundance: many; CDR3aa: CASSRQGNSYEQYF; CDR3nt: TGTGCCAGCAGCCGACAGGGGAACTCCTACGAGCAGTACTTC
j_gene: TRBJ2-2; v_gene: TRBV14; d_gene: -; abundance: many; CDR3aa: CASSQDRTGELFF; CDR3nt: TGTGCCAGCAGCCAAGATAGGACCGGGGAGCTGTTTTTT
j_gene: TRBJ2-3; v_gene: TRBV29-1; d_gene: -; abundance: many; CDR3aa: CSLSVGSTDTQYF; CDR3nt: TGCAGCCTCTCCGTTGGGTCCACAGATACGCAGTATTTT
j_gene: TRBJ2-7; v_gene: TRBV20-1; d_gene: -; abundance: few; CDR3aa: CSARGQDGYEQYF; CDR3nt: TGCAGTGCTAGAGGACAGGATGGGTACGAGCAGTACTTC
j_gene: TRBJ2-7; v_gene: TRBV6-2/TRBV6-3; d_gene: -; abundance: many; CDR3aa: CASSPQGFQAYEQYF; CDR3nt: TGTGCCAGCAGTCCCCAGGGATTCCAAGCCTACGAGCAGTACTTC
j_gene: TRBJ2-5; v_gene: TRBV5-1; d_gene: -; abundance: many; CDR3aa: CASRWGRDKQETQYF; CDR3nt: TGCGCCAGCAGGTGGGGGCGGGACAAACAAGAGACCCAGTACTTC